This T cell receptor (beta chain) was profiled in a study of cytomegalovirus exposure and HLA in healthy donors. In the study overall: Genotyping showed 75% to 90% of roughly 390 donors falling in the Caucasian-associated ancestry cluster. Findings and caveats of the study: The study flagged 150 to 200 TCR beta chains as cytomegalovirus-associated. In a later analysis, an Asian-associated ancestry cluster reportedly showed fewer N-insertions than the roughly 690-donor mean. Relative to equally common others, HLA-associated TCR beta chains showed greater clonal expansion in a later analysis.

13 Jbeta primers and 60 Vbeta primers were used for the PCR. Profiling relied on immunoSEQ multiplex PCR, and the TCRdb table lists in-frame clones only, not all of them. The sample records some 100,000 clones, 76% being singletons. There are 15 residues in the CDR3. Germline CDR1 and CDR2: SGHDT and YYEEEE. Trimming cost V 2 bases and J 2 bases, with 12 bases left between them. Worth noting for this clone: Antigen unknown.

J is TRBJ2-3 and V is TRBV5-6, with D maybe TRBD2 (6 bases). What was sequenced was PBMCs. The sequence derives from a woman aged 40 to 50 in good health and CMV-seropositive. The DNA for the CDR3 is TGTGCCAGCAGCTTTTTGGGCGGGGACACAGATACGCAGTATTTT. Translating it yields CASSFLGGDTDTQYF.